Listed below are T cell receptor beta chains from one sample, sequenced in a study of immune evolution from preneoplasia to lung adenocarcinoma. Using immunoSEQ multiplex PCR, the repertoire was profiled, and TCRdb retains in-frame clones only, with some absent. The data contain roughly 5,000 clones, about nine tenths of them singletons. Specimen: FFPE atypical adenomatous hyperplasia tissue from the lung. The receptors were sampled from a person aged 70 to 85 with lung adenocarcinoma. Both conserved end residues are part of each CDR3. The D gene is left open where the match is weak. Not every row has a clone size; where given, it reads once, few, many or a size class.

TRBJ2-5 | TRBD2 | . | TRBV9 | CASSVATGGQETQYF | TGTGCCAGCAGCGTAGCTACGGGGGGCCAAGAGACCCAGTACTTC
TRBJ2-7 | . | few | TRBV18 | CATGPQEGSEQYF | TGTGCCACGGGCCCGCAGGAGGGAAGTGAGCAGTACTTC
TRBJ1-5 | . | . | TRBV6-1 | CASSEDLDSRHF | TGTGCCAGCAGTGAAGACCTGGACAGTCGCCATTTT
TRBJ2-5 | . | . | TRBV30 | CAWGEKGLEETQYF | TGTGCCTGGGGGGAGAAGGGTCTTGAGGAGACCCAGTACTTC
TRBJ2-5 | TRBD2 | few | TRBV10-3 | CAISEDWRGDQETQYF | TGTGCCATCAGTGAAGACTGGCGGGGGGACCAAGAGACCCAGTACTTC
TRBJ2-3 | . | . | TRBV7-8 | CASSLVVSSDTQYF | TGTGCCAGCAGCTTAGTAGTGTCCTCAGATACGCAGTATTTT
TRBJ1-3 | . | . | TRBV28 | CASSQAEGDLNTIYF | TGTGCCAGCAGCCAGGCGGAGGGAGACTTAAACACCATATATTTT
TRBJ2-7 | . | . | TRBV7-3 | CASSLDGGSIYEQYF | TGTGCCAGCAGCTTAGACGGTGGCAGTATATACGAGCAGTACTTC
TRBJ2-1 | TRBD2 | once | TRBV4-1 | CASSQDEREDPRFF | TGCGCCAGCAGCCAAGACGAGCGGGAGGACCCCCGGTTCTTC
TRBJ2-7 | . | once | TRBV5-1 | CASSLPTPYEQYF | TGCGCCAGCAGCCTCCCTACCCCCTACGAGCAGTACTTC
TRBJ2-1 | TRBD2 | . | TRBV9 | CASSVEGLAGWYNEQFF | TGTGCCAGCAGCGTAGAGGGACTAGCGGGGTGGTACAATGAGCAGTTCTTC
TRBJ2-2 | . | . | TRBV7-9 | CASSLDSLTGELFF | TGTGCCAGCAGCTTAGATTCGCTTACCGGGGAGCTGTTTTTT
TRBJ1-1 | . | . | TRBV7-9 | CASSLRGGTEAFF | TGTGCCAGCAGCTTAAGGGGAGGCACTGAAGCTTTCTTT